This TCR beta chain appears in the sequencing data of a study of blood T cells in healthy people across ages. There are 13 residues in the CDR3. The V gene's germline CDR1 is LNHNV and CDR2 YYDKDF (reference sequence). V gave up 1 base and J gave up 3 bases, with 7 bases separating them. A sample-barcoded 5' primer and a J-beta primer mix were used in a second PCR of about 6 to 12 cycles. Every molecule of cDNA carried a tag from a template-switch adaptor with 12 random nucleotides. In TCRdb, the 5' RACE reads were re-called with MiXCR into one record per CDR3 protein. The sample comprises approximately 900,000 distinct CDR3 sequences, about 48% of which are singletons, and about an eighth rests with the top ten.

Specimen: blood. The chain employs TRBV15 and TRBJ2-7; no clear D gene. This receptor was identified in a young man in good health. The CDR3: CATSRVDVYEQYF. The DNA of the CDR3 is TGTGCCACCAGCAGAGTGGACGTCTACGAGCAGTACTTC. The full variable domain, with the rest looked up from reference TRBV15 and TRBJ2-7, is DAMVIQNPRYQVTQFGKPVTLSCSQTLNHNVMYWYQQKSSQAPKLLFHYYDKDFNNEADTPDNFQSRRPNTSFCFLDIRSPGLGDTAMYLCATSRVDVYEQYFGPGTRLTVT.